The clone carrying this TCR beta chain was recorded many times. The entry originates in a study of low-dose radiotherapy and immunotherapy resistance in tumors. Study at large: Treatment of Cohort 1 consisted of 0.5 Gy per fraction every 2 weeks, adding up to 6.5 Gy.

The CDR3 has 13 amino acids. Germline V CDR1 and CDR2: MNHEY, SVGEGT. V lost 7 bases, J lost 8 bases, and 9 bases stayed unmatched. First-strand cDNA relied on TRAV- and TRBV-specific primers spanning alpha and beta chains. Both a constant-region primer and a V-primer adapter served to amplify TCRs across roughly 20 PCR cycles. TCRdb reprocessed the reads with MiXCR, giving one entry per CDR3 protein. This table holds under 35,000 distinct CDR3 sequences, 49% found once. Sample time point: after trial treatment. Treatment of the sample: LDRT plus nivolumab, ipilimumab, low-dose cyclophosphamide and aspirin (RACIN trial).

The material was PBMCs, obtained after low-dose radiotherapy plus immunotherapy. V and J are TRBV6-2 or TRBV6-3 and TRBJ2-3; the match to TRBD2 covers 7 bases. The source of this sequence is a male donor with gallbladder cancer. The CDR3: CASIPSGKGTQYF. CDR3 coding DNA: TGTGCCAGCATTCCCAGCGGGAAGGGTACGCAGTATTTT.